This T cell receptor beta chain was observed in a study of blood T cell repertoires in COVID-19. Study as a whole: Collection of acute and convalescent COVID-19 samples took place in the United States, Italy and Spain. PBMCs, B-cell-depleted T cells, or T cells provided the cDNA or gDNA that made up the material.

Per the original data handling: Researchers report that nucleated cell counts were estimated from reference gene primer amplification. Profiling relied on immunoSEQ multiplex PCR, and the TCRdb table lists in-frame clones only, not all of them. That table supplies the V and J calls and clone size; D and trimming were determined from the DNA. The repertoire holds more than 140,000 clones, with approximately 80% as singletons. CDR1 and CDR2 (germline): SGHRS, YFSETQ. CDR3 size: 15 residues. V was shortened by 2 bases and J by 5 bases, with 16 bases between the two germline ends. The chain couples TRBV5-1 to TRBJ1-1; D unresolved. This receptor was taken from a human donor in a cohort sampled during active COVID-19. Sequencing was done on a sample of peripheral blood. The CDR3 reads CASSFGGLGETEAFF. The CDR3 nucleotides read TGCGCCAGCAGCTTTGGCGGCCTCGGGGAAACTGAAGCTTTCTTT.